Listed below are T cell receptor beta chains from one sample, sequenced in a study of beta chain features in type 1 diabetes. Generated by immunoSEQ multiplex PCR, the TCRdb table keeps only in-frame clones and is missing some. Among about 240,000 clones listed, more than 11% were seen once. The sequenced material came from naive CD4+ T cells from blood. These receptors came from a man under 40 with type 1 diabetes. CDR3s include the opening cysteine and the closing phenylalanine or tryptophan. A D gene is named only where the DNA matches it firmly. Clone size appears in some rows only: once, few, many, or a class for an expanded clone.

V	D	size	J	DNA	CDR3
TRBV19	TRBD1	-	TRBJ2-5	TGTGCCAGTAGCGGACAGGGTCGGCGTGGAGAGACCCAGTACTTC	CASSGQGRRGETQYF
TRBV9	-	few	TRBJ2-5	TGTGCCAGCAGCCCGGGTCCCCAAGAGACCCAGTACTTC	CASSPGPQETQYF
TRBV6-5	-	-	TRBJ2-1	TGTGCCAGCACCGATTCAGGGGCTATCTACAATGAGCAGTTCTTC	CASTDSGAIYNEQFF
TRBV2	-	once	TRBJ2-2	TGTGCCAGCACCGCCCTCGGTATCGCGAACACCGGGGAGCTGTTTTTT	CASTALGIANTGELFF
TRBV5-8	TRBD2	few	TRBJ2-3	TGTGCCAGCAGCGCCCTAGCGGGTGGCGCGGATACGCAGTATTTT	CASSALAGGADTQYF
TRBV6-5	TRBD2	few	TRBJ2-5	TGTGCCAGCAGATCTAGCGGGGGGGAACAAGAGACCCAGTACTTC	CASRSSGGEQETQYF
TRBV19	-	few	TRBJ2-2	TGTGCCAGTAGCTTGACTAGTTTGGGAGCCGGGGAGCTGTTTTTT	CASSLTSLGAGELFF
TRBV4-2	-	-	TRBJ2-3	TGTGCCAGCAGCCAAGATTCACTAGTTACGCAGTATTTT	CASSQDSLVTQYF
TRBV15	-	-	TRBJ2-5	TGTGCCACCAGCAGAGATACAGCCCAAGAGACCCAGTACTTC	CATSRDTAQETQYF
TRBV5-8	-	few	TRBJ1-2	TGTGCCAGCACCACCACGGGAAGCGGCGGCTACACCTTC	CASTTTGSGGYTF
TRBV7-2	-	few	TRBJ1-3	TGTGCCAGCAGCAGAGACCGGGGAGACACCATATATTTT	CASSRDRGDTIYF
TRBV2	-	few	TRBJ1-1	TGTGCCAGCACCGGGGCCCTTTCAGCGGGGACTGAAGCTTTCTTT	CASTGALSAGTEAFF
TRBV18	-	-	TRBJ2-5	TGTGCCAGCTCACTCCTCCAAGAGACCCAGTACTTC	CASSLLQETQYF
TRBV7-9	-	few	TRBJ1-2	TGTGCCAGCAGCCTCCCGGCGGGGAATGGCTACACCTTC	CASSLPAGNGYTF
TRBV5-1	TRBD2	few	TRBJ2-5	TGCGCCAGCAGCTTGGACTCCCGGGGGGGAGAGACCCAGTACTTC	CASSLDSRGGETQYF
TRBV5-1	TRBD1	few	TRBJ2-5	TGCGCCAGCAGCCAACAGGGGGCCCAAGAGACCCAGTACTTC	CASSQQGAQETQYF
TRBV30	TRBD2	few	TRBJ2-1	TGTGCCTGGAGCCTTAGACTAGCGAATGAGCAGTTCTTC	CAWSLRLANEQFF
TRBV4-1	-	few	TRBJ2-6	TGCGCCAGCAGCCAAGATCCAGGGGCTGGGGCCAACGTCCTGACTTTC	CASSQDPGAGANVLTF
TRBV27	TRBD1	-	TRBJ2-5	TGTGCCAGCAGTTGGGGGACAGGGGGTGAGACCCAGTACTTC	CASSWGTGGETQYF
TRBV5-4	TRBD1	-	TRBJ2-7	TGTGCCAGCAGCCCCGCCGGACAGGGCTACGAGCAGTACTTC	CASSPAGQGYEQYF
TRBV29-1	TRBD1	-	TRBJ1-2	TGCAGCGGACAGGGGAACTATGGCTACACCTTC	CSGQGNYGYTF
TRBV7-2	TRBD2	few	TRBJ2-2	TGTGCCAGCAGCACGCGACTAGCGGGGGACACCGGGGAGCTGTTTTTT	CASSTRLAGDTGELFF
TRBV5-1	-	few	TRBJ2-7	TGCGCCAGCAGCTTGACAGCTCCTTCTATCGAGCAGTACTTC	CASSLTAPSIEQYF
TRBV11-3	TRBD2	-	TRBJ2-3	TGTGCCAGCAGCCTGGGTAAGCGGGAGGAAGGCACAGATACGCAGTATTTT	CASSLGKREEGTDTQYF
TRBV5-4	TRBD2	-	TRBJ2-1	TGTGCCAGCCCGGGGGGGGACAATGAGCAGTTCTTC	CASPGGDNEQFF
TRBV5-1	-	-	TRBJ2-1	TGCGCCAGCAGCTTGACTAAGGACTACAATGAGCAGTTCTTC	CASSLTKDYNEQFF
TRBV29-1	TRBD1	few	TRBJ1-1	TGCAGCGCCAGGGGTCGGACAGGGAAGACTGAAGCTTTCTTT	CSARGRTGKTEAFF
TRBV29-1	TRBD1	few	TRBJ2-7	TGCAGCGTTCGATTACAGGGGGTGGGAGAGCAGTACTTC	CSVRLQGVGEQYF
TRBV2	TRBD1	few	TRBJ2-5	TGTGCCAGCAGGAGGGACAGGGGCCAAGAGACCCAGTACTTC	CASRRDRGQETQYF
TRBV4-1	TRBD1	-	TRBJ1-2	TGCGCCAGCAGCCACGGGGGACAGACACTCTATGGCTACACCTTC	CASSHGGQTLYGYTF
TRBV5-4	-	-	TRBJ2-5	TGTGCCAGCAGCTTGGAAGCGGGCCGGGCACAAGAGACCCAGTACTTC	CASSLEAGRAQETQYF
TRBV6-1	TRBD1	few	TRBJ2-7	TGTGCCAGCAGTGATCTTACAGGGGGCAGATACGAGCAGTACTTC	CASSDLTGGRYEQYF
TRBV27	-	-	TRBJ2-1	TGTGCCAGCAGTCCAGACTACAATGAGCAGTTCTTC	CASSPDYNEQFF
TRBV7-9	-	-	TRBJ2-3	TGTGCCAGCAGCTTAGTTACGGGGGCAGATACGCAGTATTTT	CASSLVTGADTQYF
TRBV14	TRBD1	-	TRBJ2-5	TGTGCCAGCAGCCCTACAGGGGTGGGAGAGACCCAGTACTTC	CASSPTGVGETQYF
TRBV5-1	-	-	TRBJ2-2	TGCGCCAGCAGCTTGGTAGCGACGAACACCGGGGAGCTGTTTTTT	CASSLVATNTGELFF
TRBV5-4	TRBD2	once	TRBJ2-7	TGTGCCAGCAGCTTCGCGGGACTAGCGGGGGCCGAGCAGTACTTC	CASSFAGLAGAEQYF
TRBV7-2	-	few	TRBJ2-7	TGTGCCAGCAGCCTTAGAGGGGGACCGACCTACGAGCAGTACTTC	CASSLRGGPTYEQYF